The 19 T cell receptor beta chains in this list originate from one sample, sequenced in a study of T cells in Graves' hyperthyroidism and ophthalmopathy. RNA transcripts yielded amplified TCR beta CDR3 regions. First-round RT-PCR with HTBI primers amplified the TCR CDR3 region. TCRdb reprocessed the multiplex PCR reads via MiXCR and lists one record per CDR3 protein. The sample shows 240,000 or so distinct CDR3 sequences, 16% of them seen only once. Material for sequencing was blood. These receptors were taken from a woman aged 18 to 35 with Graves' ophthalmopathy.

This rearrangement joins TRBV11-2 to TRBJ2-3; 12 positions agree with TRBD1. Trimming took 4 bases from V and 4 from J; bases not matched to a gene: 0. The CDR3 extends over 14 amino acids. Germline V lookup: CDR1 SGHAT, CDR2 FQNNGV. The CDR3 bases are TGTGCCAGCAGCTGGGACAGGGGGCCAGATACGCAGTATTTT. Its protein product is CASSWDRGPDTQYF.

This chain links TRBV20-1 with TRBJ2-2, with TRBD1 identical over 11 bases. With 1 base clipped from V and 1 base from J, the junction kept 5 bases outside the gene matches. There are 17 residues in the CDR3. The germline V gene has CDR1 DFQATT and CDR2 SNEGSKA (reference sequence). The CDR3 here is CSARGTGGRLNTGELFF. The CDR3 region has the DNA TGCAGTGCTAGAGGGACAGGGGGCCGCTTGAACACCGGGGAGCTGTTTTTT.

This clonotype has a count of ten or more. The V and J genes are TRBV5-5 and TRBJ2-1; unclear D gene. The CDR3 consists of 13 residues. Germline assignment: CDR1 SGHKS and CDR2 YYEKEE (reference sequence). The V end was cut by 5 bases, the J end by 3 bases, with 9 bases between. In DNA, the CDR3 is TGTGCCAGCAGAACCGGGCTCTACAATGAGCAGTTCTTC. The encoded protein is CASRTGLYNEQFF. The whole variable domain, filled in from reference TRBV5-5 and TRBJ2-1, reads DAGVTQSPTHLIKTRGQQVTLRCSPISGHKSVSWYQQVLGQGPQFIFQYYEKEERGRGNFPDRFSARQFPNYSSELNVNALLLGDSALYLCASRTGLYNEQFFGPGTRLTVL.

This clonotype occurred many times. V is TRBV10-1 and J is TRBJ2-1, with 15 bases aligning to TRBD2. Per the germline V gene, CDR1 is WNHNN and CDR2 is SYGVQD (reference sequence). J gave up 0 bases and V 4 bases, and 4 bases lay outside the gene matches. This CDR3 spans 18 amino acids. CDR3 nucleotide sequence: TGCGCCAGCAGTGGAGGGACTAGCGGGAGGATCTCCTACAATGAGCAGTTCTTC. Amino acids: CASSGGTSGRISYNEQFF.

This clonotype was seen many times. This chain connects TRBV5-1 to TRBJ2-1; 10 bases are shared with TRBD1. J gave up 2 bases and V 3 bases, and 2 bases lay outside the gene matches. Germline V gene data show CDR1 as SGHRS and CDR2 as YFSETQ. The CDR3 covers 15 residues. The DNA for the CDR3 is TGCGCCAGCAGCTCGGGACAGGGGACCTACAATGAGCAGTTCTTC. This codes for CASSSGQGTYNEQFF.

The sample holds many counts of this clonotype. The chain uses TRBV24-1 and TRBJ2-1, with 10 bases identical to TRBD2. Germline V gene data show CDR1 as KGHDR and CDR2 as SFDVKD. V gave up 4 bases and J gave up 6 bases; unmatched junction bases: 5. CDR3 length: 15 residues. CDR3 sequence: CATSDPSGRANEQFF. CDR3 sequence (DNA): TGTGCCACCAGTGACCCCAGCGGGAGGGCCAATGAGCAGTTCTTC.

The rearrangement uses TRBV2 and TRBJ1-4; 7 positions agree with TRBD1. Germline assignment: CDR1 SNHLY and CDR2 FYNNEI. The CDR3 sequence is 15 residues long. Unmatched junction bases numbered 10, after V lost 6 bases and J lost 6 bases. Here the CDR3 reads CASRDRTGGDEKLFF. The CDR3 DNA follows: TGTGCCAGCAGGGACAGGACAGGAGGAGATGAAAAACTGTTTTTT. Based on the CDR3 plus reference TRBV2 and TRBJ1-4, the full variable domain is EPEVTQTPSHQVTQMGQEVILRCVPISNHLYFYWYRQILGQKVEFLVSFYNNEISEKSEIFDDQFSVERPDGSNFTLKIRSTKLEDSAMYFCASRDRTGGDEKLFFGSGTQLSVL.

In its sample, this clonotype was seen many times. The rearrangement uses TRBV7-6 and TRBJ2-1; 10 positions match TRBD2. The length of the CDR3 is 17 residues. V lost 5 bases, J lost 0 bases, and 7 bases stayed unmatched. Germline V gives CDR1 SGHVS, CDR2 FNYEAQ. CDR3 amino acids: CASSPRLAGSSYNEQFF. The CDR3, as DNA: TGTGCCAGCAGCCCCCGACTAGCGGGCAGCTCCTACAATGAGCAGTTCTTC.

This clonotype was observed many times. This rearrangement joins TRBV20-1 to TRBJ1-5; possible D gene TRBD1, 5 bases. Trimming cost V 0 bases and J 6 bases, with 15 bases left between them. Germline V gene sequence: CDR1 DFQATT, CDR2 SNEGSKA (reference sequence). This CDR3 has 15 residues. The CDR3 protein is CSARDWQGLSQPQHF. The CDR3 DNA is TGCAGTGCTAGAGATTGGCAGGGCTTAAGTCAGCCCCAGCATTTT.

This clonotype was counted ten times or more. V is TRBV4-1 and J is TRBJ2-5; 10 bases agree with TRBD2. V was clipped by 1 base and J by 3 bases; unmatched bases: 5. The CDR3 is made up of 16 amino acids. Germline loops: CDR1 MGHRA, CDR2 YSYEKL. The CDR3: CASSQVGLAAKETQYF. The CDR3 nucleotides read TGCGCCAGCAGCCAAGTCGGACTAGCGGCTAAAGAGACCCAGTACTTC.

This clonotype was counted only a few times. The junction shows a germline mismatch at one end, possibly a read error. V usage is TRBV6-1 and J usage is TRBJ1-6, with 9 bases that match TRBD1. The CDR3 contains 17 residues. CDR1 is MNHNS and CDR2 is SASEGT in the germline V gene. The CDR3 is CASRGDRRGTGNSPLHF. Here the CDR3 DNA reads TGTGCGAGCAGGGGGGACCGCCGCGGGACAGGGAATTCACCCCTCCACTTT.

The chain carries TRBV20-1 and TRBJ2-7; TRBD1 aligns across 10 bases. This CDR3 has 14 residues. CDR1 DFQATT and CDR2 SNEGSKA come from the germline V gene (reference sequence). Losses at the gene ends were 5 bases for V and 0 bases for J; bases not matched to a gene: 4. CDR3 in amino acids: CSAWDRGNSYEQYF. CDR3 bases: TGCAGTGCTTGGGACAGGGGAAACTCCTACGAGCAGTACTTC.

The chain couples TRBV5-4 to TRBJ2-7, with D perhaps assigned TRBD1 or TRBD2 (5 bases each). V lost 2 bases and J lost 2, with 14 bases in between. Germline CDR1 is SGHNT and CDR2 is YYREEE (reference sequence). This CDR3 contains 15 residues. This CDR3 is CASSFRDRMTYEQYF. In nucleotides, the CDR3 is TGTGCCAGCAGCTTCCGGGACCGCATGACCTACGAGCAGTACTTC.

The table lists this clonotype with many counts. At one end the junction does not follow the germline gene, possibly because of a read error. The chain couples TRBV29-1 to TRBJ2-3; TRBD1 agrees at 7 bases. The CDR3 contains 13 residues. Germline CDR1 reads SQVTM; CDR2 reads ANQGSEA. The CDR3 reads CSVEDRVGDTQYF. The CDR3 DNA reads TGCAGCGTCGAAGACAGGGTGGGAGATACGCAGTATTTT.

The table lists this clonotype with many counts. This sequence joins TRBV7-9 and TRBJ2-2, with TRBD2 matching over 7 bases. Trimming at V came to 8 bases and at J to 3 bases, leaving 9 bases not matched to a gene. CDR3 length: 15 residues. Germline V CDR1 and CDR2: SEHNR, FQNEAQ (reference sequence). The CDR3: CASLDRRGDTGELFF. CDR3 bases: TGTGCCAGCTTAGATCGCCGGGGGGACACCGGGGAGCTGTTTTTT. Together with reference TRBV7-9 and TRBJ2-2, the CDR3 gives the full variable domain: DTGVSQNPRHKITKRGQNVTFRCDPISEHNRLYWYRQTLGQGPEFLTYFQNEAQLEKSRLLSDRFSAERPKGSFSTLEIQRTEQGDSAMYLCASLDRRGDTGELFFGEGSRLTVL.

In this sample, this clonotype turned up many times. The chain uses TRBV18 and TRBJ1-5, with 8 nucleotides matching TRBD1. This CDR3 comprises 16 residues. The germline V gene has CDR1 KGHSH and CDR2 LQKENI. Trimming at V came to 3 bases and at J to 4 bases, leaving 8 bases not matched to a gene. CDR3 nucleotides: TGTGCCAGCTCACCGTCAACAGGGGGTCGAAATCAGCCCCAGCATTTT. This sequence encodes CASSPSTGGRNQPQHF.

This clonotype was seen ten or more times. The chain has TRBV20-1 and TRBJ2-7; D is uncertain. Trimming removed 0 bases from V and 6 bases from J, with 15 bases in between. The germline gives CDR1 DFQATT, CDR2 SNEGSKA (reference sequence). The CDR3 spans 14 residues. CDR3 bases: TGCAGTGCTAGAGATGGGTTTATGAGGTTCGAGCAGTACTTC. Protein product: CSARDGFMRFEQYF.

In this sample, this clonotype turned up many times. The chain employs TRBV28 and TRBJ2-1; 10 bases fit TRBD2. V was clipped by 4 bases and J by 4 bases; unmatched bases: 4. The CDR3 length is 15 residues. The germline V gene has CDR1 MDHEN and CDR2 SYDVKM. This CDR3 reads CASSSNSGRYNEQFF. The CDR3 nucleotides read TGTGCCAGCAGTTCAAATAGCGGGAGGTACAATGAGCAGTTCTTC. The full variable domain, completed using reference TRBV28 and TRBJ2-1, is DVKVTQSSRYLVKRTGEKVFLECVQDMDHENMFWYRQDPGLGLRLIYFSYDVKMKEKGDIPEGYSVSREKKERFSLILESASTNQTSMYLCASSSNSGRYNEQFFGPGTRLTVL.

This clonotype appeared many times. The chain carries TRBV18 and TRBJ2-1; 7 nucleotides match TRBD1. There are 13 residues in the CDR3. V was pared by 5 bases and J by 5 bases, with 3 bases of the junction left unmatched. The germline CDR1 and CDR2 sequences are KGHSH and LQKENI. CDR3 nucleotides: TGTGCCAGCTCAAGCCAGGGGGACAATGAGCAGTTCTTC. This encodes CASSSQGDNEQFF.